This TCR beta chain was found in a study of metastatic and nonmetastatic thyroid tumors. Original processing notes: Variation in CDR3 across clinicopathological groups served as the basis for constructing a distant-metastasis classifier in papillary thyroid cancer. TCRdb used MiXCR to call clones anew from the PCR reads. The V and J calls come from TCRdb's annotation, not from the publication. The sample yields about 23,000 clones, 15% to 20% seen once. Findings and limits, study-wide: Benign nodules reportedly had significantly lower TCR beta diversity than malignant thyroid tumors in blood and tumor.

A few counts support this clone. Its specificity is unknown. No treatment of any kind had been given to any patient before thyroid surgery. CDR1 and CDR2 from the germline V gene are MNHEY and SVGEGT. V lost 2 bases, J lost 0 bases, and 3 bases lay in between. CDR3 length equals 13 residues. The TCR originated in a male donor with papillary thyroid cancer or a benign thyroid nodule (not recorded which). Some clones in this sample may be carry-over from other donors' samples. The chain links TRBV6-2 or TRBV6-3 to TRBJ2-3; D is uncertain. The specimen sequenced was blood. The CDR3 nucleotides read TGTGCCAGCAGTTACCGTAGCACAGATACGCAGTATTTT. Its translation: CASSYRSTDTQYF.